This T cell receptor beta chain was retrieved from a study of T cell responses to AZD1222 COVID-19 vaccine listed by TCRdb under 2021. A note on the overall study: A total of over 230 trial participants underwent TCR sequencing, of whom 207 had received two doses of AZD1222 and some 25 had received two doses of the MenACWY control vaccine. Trial participants were enrolled by age into subgroups of 18-55, 56-69 and 70-plus years, and around 150, 28 and 57 TCR-sequenced participants, respectively, were included in these subgroups. Findings and caveats that apply to the study as a whole: Epitopes outside the regions mutated in the B.1.351 and B.1.1.7 variants were reportedly recognized by nearly half of the unique spike-specific TCRs. A significant rise in spike-specific TCR breadth and depth was observed after two AZD1222 doses relative to day 0 and relative to MenACWY recipients. The 56-69-year group was small, and its depth increase did not reach significance, likely because of low power. No day 14 peak-response samples were available, so repertoires were characterized only after the peak T cell response. Participants were mostly white British and included more females than males, and it was suggested by the authors that clonal diversity may have been underestimated. CD4 TCRs associated with the vaccine covered the entire spike protein, and the dominant responses were in regions 160-218 and 743-854. Only a handful of AZD1222 recipients were SARS-CoV-2 seropositive at baseline, limiting conclusions about previously exposed vaccinees.

This sample's time point label indicates: about 28 days (+/-7) after the second vaccine dose. AZD1222 recipients with second doses at about 4 weeks or about 12 weeks were pooled, because spike-specific TCR depth and breadth did not differ between schedules. Vaccinee samples came from UK trials COV001 and COV002, including a single-blind randomized controlled phase 2/3 trial of AZD1222 (ChAdOx1 nCoV-19) in healthy adults. For TCRbeta chain sequencing, PBMC samples from trial participants were taken at day 0 and at day 28 after the second dose. The germline ends are 2 bases apart after V is trimmed by 5 bases and J by 0 bases. CDR1 and CDR2 are drawn from the germline V gene: SGHRS, YFSETQ. From cysteine to phenylalanine, the CDR3 is 11 amino acids long. Solely the CDR3 DNA is kept, with 33 bases framed from the first base. On this clone: It has no known antigen specificity. Base-call qualities are not available, and no considerably larger clone is one nucleotide away.

The CDR3 regions of human TCRbeta chains were analyzed by immunosequencing. The paper's processing steps were these. TCRs in the repertoires were matched against a reference library of SARS-CoV-2-specific TCRs that had been generated with the MIRA antigen-specificity platform. Breadth was defined as the fraction of unique TCRs that were SARS-CoV-2-associated, and depth was defined as the fraction of total T cells that were SARS-CoV-2-associated. Each spike-specific TCR was assigned to its reactive spike region and to a CD4 or CD8 class using the MIRA data. Log10-transformed breadth and depth values were compared by one-way ANOVA with Sidak's multiple comparisons tests. Not all clones reach the TCRdb copy of this immuneACCESS table, which keeps in-frame sequences only. Checked studies attribute under half of the gap to unresolved V genes and leave the rest unexplained. Clonal size and the V and J genes are those of that table, whereas D and trimming came from the DNA. Recorded for this sample are tens of thousands of clones; around 92% of them occurred a single time. Of the sample, approximately 7.6% is held by the ten largest clones.

This receptor was taken from an adult who received the AZD1222 COVID-19 vaccine. This chain joins TRBV5-1 to TRBJ1-1, with the D gene too uncertain to name. The sample was peripheral blood, taken 28 days after the second AZD1222 dose. The CDR3 reads as follows: CASSMNTEAFF. The DNA reads TGCGCCAGCAGTATGAACACTGAAGCTTTCTTT.